This TCR beta chain was observed in a study of CD8 T cells in Susac syndrome. Deletions cut 1 base from V and 6 bases from J, with 9 bases between. This CDR3 is 13 amino acids long. Germline CDR1 and CDR2: SGHVS and FNYEAQ. The multiple sclerosis control group was made up of treatment-naive patients with stable or active relapsing-remitting disease. Random hexamers were used to reverse transcribe the RNA input (roughly 0.5 to 1 ug). One entry per CDR3 protein results from TCRdb running MiXCR on the immunoSEQ multiplex PCR reads. The data contain approximately 130,000 distinct CDR3 sequences, about 90% of them singletons.

V gene TRBV7-6 combines with J gene TRBJ1-1; no clear D gene. Input material: CD8+ T cells from PBMCs. This receptor was taken from a human donor with multiple sclerosis. The CDR3 here is CASSLEGGAEAFF. DNA for the CDR3: TGTGCCAGCAGCTTAGAAGGTGGGGCTGAAGCTTTCTTT.